A selection of T cell receptor beta chains follows, all from one sample in a study of blood T cell repertoires in COVID-19. Using immunoSEQ multiplex PCR, the repertoire was profiled, and TCRdb retains in-frame clones only, with some absent. The table includes some 100,000 clones, roughly 70% detected once. The sample consisted of peripheral blood. These receptors originate from a man aged 65 to 85 with COVID-19, enrolled during active disease. Each CDR3 is given with its conserved first and last residue. A D gene is named only where the DNA matches it firmly. Clone size, where shown, is once, few, many, or a class for clones that have expanded.

>few|TRBJ1-1|13|NA|TRBV12-3/TRBV12-4
TGTGCCAGTGAAGACAGACTGAACACTGAAGCTTTCTTT
CASEDRLNTEAFF
>once|TRBJ1-2|14|NA|TRBV23-1
TGCGCCAGCAGTCAACAGACATCTAACTATGGCTACACCTTC
CASSQQTSNYGYTF
>NA|TRBJ1-5|15|NA|TRBV7-2
TGTGCCAGCAGCTTCCAGATCGATAGCAATCAGCCCCAGCATTTT
CASSFQIDSNQPQHF
>NA|TRBJ2-7|14|TRBD2|TRBV7-2
TGTGCCAGCAGCTTTGGGGGGGGAGCCTACGAGCAGTACTTC
CASSFGGGAYEQYF
>NA|TRBJ1-2|15|TRBD1|TRBV25-1
TGTGCCAGCAGTGACCCCGGGACAGCTAACTATGGCTACACCTTC
CASSDPGTANYGYTF
>few|TRBJ1-4|14|TRBD1|TRBV19
TGTGCCAGTAGTAGGACAGGAAGAGACGAAAAACTGTTTTTT
CASSRTGRDEKLFF
>many|TRBJ2-5|17|TRBD2|TRBV27
TGTGCCAGCAGACCGGGTTCGGCGGGAGGGTACCAAGAGACCCAGTACTTC
CASRPGSAGGYQETQYF
>NA|TRBJ2-1|14|NA|TRBV10-1
TGCGCCAGCAGTGAGTCAAGAGAGATTAATGAGCAGTTCTTC
CASSESREINEQFF
>NA|TRBJ1-1|16|TRBD1|TRBV9
TGTGCCAGCAGCCCCCATCGGGGGACAGGGATATCTGAAGCTTTCTTT
CASSPHRGTGISEAFF
>NA|TRBJ2-7|17|TRBD1|TRBV7-2
TGTGCCAGCAGCGCAGCGGGGTGGGACAGGGGGTCCTACGAGCAGTACTTC
CASSAAGWDRGSYEQYF
>NA|TRBJ2-1|15|NA|TRBV11-3
TGTGCCAGCAGCTTAGGAGGGCTGTCCGCCCATGAGCAGTTCTTC
CASSLGGLSAHEQFF
>NA|TRBJ2-5|16|NA|TRBV6-5
TGTGCCAGCAGTTACTCGGGACTTCGAATTCAAGAGACCCAGTACTTC
CASSYSGLRIQETQYF
>NA|TRBJ2-3|15|NA|TRBV28
TGTGCCAGCACCTGGGGGGTGGGAGACACAGATACGCAGTATTTT
CASTWGVGDTDTQYF
>NA|TRBJ1-2|14|NA|TRBV18
TGTGCCAGCTCACTAAACAGCTGGAACTATGGCTACACCTTC
CASSLNSWNYGYTF
>once|TRBJ2-1|15|TRBD2|TRBV5-4
TGTGCCAGCAGTAAACCTGGACTAGGGCACGCTGAGCAGTTCTTC
CASSKPGLGHAEQFF
>NA|TRBJ2-7|15|TRBD2|TRBV9
TGTGCCAGCAGCTTCACCGGGACTAGTTTCGACGAGCAGTACTTC
CASSFTGTSFDEQYF
>NA|TRBJ1-1|14|NA|TRBV7-2
TGTGCCAGCAGCCTGGGGCCGGAGAACACTGAAGCTTTCTTT
CASSLGPENTEAFF
>few|TRBJ1-5|17|TRBD1|TRBV19
TGTGCCAGTACGGGACAGGGGTTTGCGAATAGCAATCAGCCCCAGCATTTT
CASTGQGFANSNQPQHF
>NA|TRBJ1-6|15|TRBD1|TRBV11-2
TGTGCCAGCAGCTTACCGGGGACAGCTAATTCACCCCTCCACTTT
CASSLPGTANSPLHF
>NA|TRBJ1-2|17|TRBD1|TRBV7-2
TGTGCCAGCAGCTTAGCTCTGACAGGGGACTTCCCCGATGGCTACACCTTC
CASSLALTGDFPDGYTF
>once|TRBJ1-1|16|NA|TRBV4-3
TGCGCCAGCAGCCAAGATCGCCGGGGTAAGAAATTTGAAGCTTTCTTT
CASSQDRRGKKFEAFF
>NA|TRBJ2-1|14|NA|TRBV27
TGTGCCAGCAGTTTATTACAGGGTTACAATGAGCAGTTCTTC
CASSLLQGYNEQFF
>NA|TRBJ1-2|15|TRBD1|TRBV30
TGTGCCTGGACCCTACAAGACAGGGGGCTGAGTGGCTACACCTTC
CAWTLQDRGLSGYTF
>NA|TRBJ2-3|16|TRBD2|TRBV7-6
TGTGCCAGCAGCCCCGGACTAGCGGGAGGAGGGGATACGCAGTATTTT
CASSPGLAGGGDTQYF
>once|TRBJ2-5|12|TRBD1|TRBV5-1
TGCGCCAGTAACAGGGGGCGAGAGACCCAGTACTTC
CASNRGRETQYF
>NA|TRBJ2-7|14|NA|TRBV6-5
TGTGCCAGCAGTTCCCTTGGAGGGAAGGGCGAGCAGTACTTC
CASSSLGGKGEQYF
>NA|TRBJ2-1|13|NA|TRBV18
TGTGCCAGCTCACTACAGGGTTACAATGAGCAGTTCTTC
CASSLQGYNEQFF
>NA|TRBJ2-1|16|TRBD2|TRBV4-3
TGCGCCAGCAGCCAAGATCATAGGCTAGCGGCCAATGAGCAGTTCTTC
CASSQDHRLAANEQFF
>NA|TRBJ2-1|15|NA|TRBV5-6
TGTGCCAGCGGATCTAGGACTAATACAGCGGAGGAGCAGTTCTTC
CASGSRTNTAEEQFF
>medium-sized|TRBJ2-7|13|NA|TRBV3-1/TRBV3-2
TGTGCCAGCAGCCAAGGAGGCCCCTACGAGCAGTACTTC
CASSQGGPYEQYF
>NA|TRBJ2-5|16|TRBD2|TRBV7-9
TGTGCCAGCAGCTTAGCGTTAGGACTAGGAAGGGAGACCCAGTACTTC
CASSLALGLGRETQYF
>NA|TRBJ2-7|13|NA|TRBV2
TGTGCCAGCATGGGCAGGGCTTTAGGCGAGCAGTACTTC
CASMGRALGEQYF
>NA|TRBJ2-1|16|NA|TRBV5-1
TGCGCCAGCAGCTTTGGAGGGACGCTCACCGGAACTGAGCAGTTCTTC
CASSFGGTLTGTEQFF
>few|TRBJ2-3|13|NA|TRBV19
TGTGCCAGTAGTAACAGGCCCACAGATACGCAGTATTTT
CASSNRPTDTQYF
>NA|TRBJ2-7|13|TRBD1|TRBV5-1
TGCGCCAGCAGCCTGGACAGGGTCGGCGAGCAGTACTTC
CASSLDRVGEQYF
>NA|TRBJ2-1|15|NA|TRBV6-4
TGTGCCAGCAGTGACGGGGGAGGCTCCTACAATGAGCAGTTCTTC
CASSDGGGSYNEQFF
>NA|TRBJ1-4|15|NA|TRBV27
TGTGCCAGCAGTTTAACCGGGACATGGGGTGAAAAACTGTTTTTT
CASSLTGTWGEKLFF
>NA|TRBJ2-7|16|NA|TRBV21-1
TGTGCCAGCAGCAAAGCGTGGCAGGGGATAATCGACGAGCAGTACTTC
CASSKAWQGIIDEQYF
>NA|TRBJ2-1|15|NA|TRBV13
TGTGCCAGCAGCTTAGGGCTAGACCCCGGTGATGAGCAGTTCTTC
CASSLGLDPGDEQFF
>NA|TRBJ1-1|13|NA|TRBV4-2
TGTGCCAGCAGCCAATCCACTTTGGTCGAAGCTTTCTTT
CASSQSTLVEAFF
>NA|TRBJ1-2|15|NA|TRBV19
TGTGCCAGTAGTATGCGACAGCAGAGTAACTATGGCTACACCTTC
CASSMRQQSNYGYTF